This record covers a single T cell receptor beta chain. Antigen unknown. The data are from a study of post-analysis software for immune sequencing data. Looking at the study overall: The study covered relapsing-remitting, secondary progressive and progressive-relapsing courses of multiple sclerosis.

Broader study findings: A few TRBV segments appeared more often in patients than in controls, and TRBV5-6, TRBV5-1 and TRBV20-1 were among these.

Built from TCR beta cDNA, the libraries had unique molecular identifiers in them. TCRdb itself ran the PCR reads through MiXCR, one entry per CDR3 protein. Seen here are approximately 660,000 distinct CDR3 sequences, 59% observed once, and the top ten hold approximately 10%. The CDR3 spans 18 residues. V lost 1 base, J lost 0 bases, and 16 bases lay in between. Germline V gene data show CDR1 as MNHNS and CDR2 as SASEGT. The chain joins TRBV6-1 to TRBJ1-5, with D uncertain. The sequencing sample was made of blood. The origin of this receptor is a girl aged 2 to 9 with multiple sclerosis. The CDR3, as DNA: TGTGCCAGCAGTGAAGAACGTGGAGGCTTGTATAGCAATCAGCCCCAGCATTTT. Its protein is CASSEERGGLYSNQPQHF.